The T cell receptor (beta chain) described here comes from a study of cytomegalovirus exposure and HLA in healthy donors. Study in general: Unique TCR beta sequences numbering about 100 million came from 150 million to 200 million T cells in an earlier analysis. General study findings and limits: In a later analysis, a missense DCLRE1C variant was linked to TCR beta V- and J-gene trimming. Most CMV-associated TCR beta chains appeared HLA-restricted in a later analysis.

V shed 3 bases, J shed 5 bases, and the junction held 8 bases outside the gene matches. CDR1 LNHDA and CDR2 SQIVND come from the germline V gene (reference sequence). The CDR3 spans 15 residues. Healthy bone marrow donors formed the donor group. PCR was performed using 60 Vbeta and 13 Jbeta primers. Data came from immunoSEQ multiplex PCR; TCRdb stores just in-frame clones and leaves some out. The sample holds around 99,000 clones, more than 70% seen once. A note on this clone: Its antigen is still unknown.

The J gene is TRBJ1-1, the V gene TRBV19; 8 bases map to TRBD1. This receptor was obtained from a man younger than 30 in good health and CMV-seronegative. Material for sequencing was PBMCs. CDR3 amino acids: CASSIRGRLATEAFF. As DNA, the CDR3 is TGTGCCAGTAGTATCAGGGGGCGGTTAGCTACTGAAGCTTTCTTT.